A selection of T cell receptor beta chains follows, all from one sample in a study of shared clonotypes between healthy human individuals. Here immunoSEQ multiplex PCR was the method, and the copy in TCRdb shows in-frame clones only, minus some. This sample has 2 million to 2.5 million clones; approximately 95% occur once, and the top ten carry more than 0.1%. Sequenced material: naive CD4+ T cells sorted from blood. Every receptor here comes from a man between 18 and 29 years old in good health. CDR3s include the opening cysteine and the closing phenylalanine or tryptophan. The order of the fields is CDR3 DNA, CDR3 protein, D gene, J gene, V gene. The D gene is left open where the match is weak.

TGCGCCAGCAGCAGGACTAGCGGGACCTACGAGCAGTACTTC	CASSRTSGTYEQYF	TRBD2	TRBJ2-7	TRBV5-1
TGCGCCAGCAGCTTGGGAGGGACAGGTTCATACGAGCAGTACTTC	CASSLGGTGSYEQYF	TRBD1	TRBJ2-7	TRBV5-1
TGTGCCAGCAGCTTAGAATCCCTAACTCCCCAGCATTTT	CASSLESLTPQHF	.	TRBJ1-5	TRBV7-9
TGTGCCAGCCACAGGGGTTACACCGGGGAGCTGTTTTTT	CASHRGYTGELFF	TRBD1	TRBJ2-2	TRBV6-5
TGTGCCAGCAGCATAAGCGGGGGGGCCCCCTACAATGAGCAGTTCTTC	CASSISGGAPYNEQFF	TRBD2	TRBJ2-1	TRBV11-2
TGTGCCAGCTCACTTGGGGCAGGAGGATACAATGAGCAGTTCTTC	CASSLGAGGYNEQFF	.	TRBJ2-1	TRBV18
TGTGCCAGCAGTGAATCAGGAACAGTATCTAACTATGGCTACACCTTC	CASSESGTVSNYGYTF	.	TRBJ1-2	TRBV2
TGTGCCAGCAGCTTTCCACCCTGGGAGGCGGGGAGCTCCTACGAGCAGTACTTC	CASSFPPWEAGSSYEQYF	.	TRBJ2-7	TRBV11-3
TGTGCCAGCAGAGAAGGGAACGAGCAGTACTTC	CASREGNEQYF	.	TRBJ2-7	TRBV2
TGTGCCAGCAGCCCGGGACTAGCGGGAGGGCCGGGGCAAACCTACGAGCAGTACTTC	CASSPGLAGGPGQTYEQYF	TRBD2	TRBJ2-7	TRBV5-6
TGTGCCAGCAGTTACTCACTACTAGGTCTGGATACGCAGTATTTT	CASSYSLLGLDTQYF	.	TRBJ2-3	TRBV6-6
TGTGCCAGCAGTTACTCTAGCGGGCTAGCCAAAAACATTCAGTACTTC	CASSYSSGLAKNIQYF	TRBD2	TRBJ2-4	TRBV6-6
TGTGCCATCAGTGAGGGGACAGGGCCGGGAAAGACCCAGTACTTC	CAISEGTGPGKTQYF	TRBD1	TRBJ2-5	TRBV10-3
TGTGCCAGCAGTTTGCAGGGGGCCCAGTACTTC	CASSLQGAQYF	TRBD1	TRBJ2-5	TRBV2
TGCAGCGTTGACAGGGAGGGGGCCACTGAAGCTTTCTTT	CSVDREGATEAFF	TRBD1	TRBJ1-1	TRBV29-1
TGCAGCGTTGAAGTATCAAGGGGAGCTTACAATGAGCAGTTCTTC	CSVEVSRGAYNEQFF	.	TRBJ2-1	TRBV29-1
TGTGCCAGCAGTTACTCTACAGACCCATCCTACAATGAGCAGTTCTTC	CASSYSTDPSYNEQFF	.	TRBJ2-1	TRBV6-5
TGTGCCAGCAGTTACTCGTACGGGACAGTCTCCTACGAGCAGTACTTC	CASSYSYGTVSYEQYF	TRBD1	TRBJ2-7	TRBV6-6
TGCAGCGTTGATGGACAGGGGTTTTCTGAGCAGTTCTTC	CSVDGQGFSEQFF	TRBD1	TRBJ2-1	TRBV29-1
TGTGCCAGCAGTGATGGGGGCGTAGGACTAGCGGGCAATGAGCAGTTCTTC	CASSDGGVGLAGNEQFF	TRBD2	TRBJ2-1	TRBV2
TGTGCCAGCAGCTCCCCAGCCGATAGCAATCAGCCCCAGCATTTT	CASSSPADSNQPQHF	.	TRBJ1-5	TRBV28
TGTGCCAGCAGCTCCTGGGGCAGCGACAGGGGGCAAGCTAACTATGGCTACACCTTC	CASSSWGSDRGQANYGYTF	TRBD1	TRBJ1-2	TRBV11-2
TGTGCCAGTAGTATGGGGGGTTATAGCAATCAGCCCCAGCATTTT	CASSMGGYSNQPQHF	.	TRBJ1-5	TRBV19
TGCGCCAGCAGTGAGTCGAAAGCTGCCCCAGCAGATACGCAGTATTTT	CASSESKAAPADTQYF	.	TRBJ2-3	TRBV10-1
TGTGCCAGCAGCAGCGATGAGCCAGGGGGCCCCGGGGAGCTGTTTTTT	CASSSDEPGGPGELFF	TRBD1	TRBJ2-2	TRBV7-9